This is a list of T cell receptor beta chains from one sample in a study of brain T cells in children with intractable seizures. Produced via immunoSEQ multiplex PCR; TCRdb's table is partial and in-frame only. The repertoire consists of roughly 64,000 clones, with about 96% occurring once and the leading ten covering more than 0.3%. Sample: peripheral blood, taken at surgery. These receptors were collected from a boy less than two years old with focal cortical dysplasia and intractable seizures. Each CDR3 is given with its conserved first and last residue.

CASSPGPLEQYF	TRBV7-2	TRBJ2-7
CATSRGHNNSPLHF	TRBV24-1	TRBJ1-6
CASSPRLAGFSSSYEQYF	TRBV7-6	TRBJ2-7
CASSLTGTSTLSEQFF	TRBV7-3	TRBJ2-1
CASSFGAGGPGELFF	TRBV5-4	TRBJ2-2
CASSTLTSGGAINEQFF	TRBV5-1	TRBJ2-1
CASSPTGGAETQYF	TRBV18	TRBJ2-5
CASSQVFYNPVAGELFF	TRBV4-3	TRBJ2-2
CASSSPAGAGEQYF	TRBV7-8	TRBJ2-7
CASSRQGIYGYTF	TRBV2	TRBJ1-2
CASSQDRTGALFFNGYTF	TRBV4-2	TRBJ1-2